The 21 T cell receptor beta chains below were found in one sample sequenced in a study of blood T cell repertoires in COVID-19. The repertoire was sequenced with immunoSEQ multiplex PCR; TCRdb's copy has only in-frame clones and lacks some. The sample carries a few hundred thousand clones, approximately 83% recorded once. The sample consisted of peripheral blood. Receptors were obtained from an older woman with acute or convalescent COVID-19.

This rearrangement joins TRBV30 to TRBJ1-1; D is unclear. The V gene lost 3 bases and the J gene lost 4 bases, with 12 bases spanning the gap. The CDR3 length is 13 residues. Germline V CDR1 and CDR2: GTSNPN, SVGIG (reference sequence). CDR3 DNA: TGTGCCTGGAGGGGGAGCTGGAGCACTGAAGCTTTCTTT. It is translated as CAWRGSWSTEAFF.

This chain's CDR3 is CASSHSGRDTEAFF. CDR3 bases: TGTGCCAGCAGCCATTCGGGGAGGGACACTGAAGCTTTCTTT. The rearrangement uses TRBV3-1 (or the pseudogene TRBV3-2) and TRBJ1-1; no definite D call. The germline V gene encodes CDR1 LGHDT and CDR2 YNNKEL (reference sequence). V was trimmed by 3 bases and J by 3 bases, leaving 11 bases between them. This CDR3 contains 14 residues.

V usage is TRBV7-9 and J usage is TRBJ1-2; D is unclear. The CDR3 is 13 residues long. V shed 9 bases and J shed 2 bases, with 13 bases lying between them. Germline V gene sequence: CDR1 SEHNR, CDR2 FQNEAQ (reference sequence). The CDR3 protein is CASSDLGNYGYTF. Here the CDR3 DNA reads TGTGCCAGTTCTGACCTAGGAAACTATGGCTACACCTTC. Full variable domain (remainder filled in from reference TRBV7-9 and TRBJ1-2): DTGVSQNPRHKITKRGQNVTFRCDPISEHNRLYWYRQTLGQGPEFLTYFQNEAQLEKSRLLSDRFSAERPKGSFSTLEIQRTEQGDSAMYLCASSDLGNYGYTFGSGTRLTVV.

CDR3 sequence reads: CASSYQGRTEAFF. The CDR3 region has the DNA TGTGCCAGCAGTTACCAGGGGCGCACTGAAGCTTTCTTT. The J gene is TRBJ1-1, the V gene TRBV6-5; possible D gene TRBD1, 6 bases. Trimming stripped 2 bases from V and 4 bases from J, with 8 bases between. There are 13 residues in the CDR3. The germline gives CDR1 MNHEY, CDR2 SVGAGI.

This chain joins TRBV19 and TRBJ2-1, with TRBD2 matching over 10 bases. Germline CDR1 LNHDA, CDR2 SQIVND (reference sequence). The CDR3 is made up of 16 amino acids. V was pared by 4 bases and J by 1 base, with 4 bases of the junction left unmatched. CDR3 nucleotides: TGTGCCAGTAGTACCACTAGCGGGGATTCCTACAATGAGCAGTTCTTC. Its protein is CASSTTSGDSYNEQFF.

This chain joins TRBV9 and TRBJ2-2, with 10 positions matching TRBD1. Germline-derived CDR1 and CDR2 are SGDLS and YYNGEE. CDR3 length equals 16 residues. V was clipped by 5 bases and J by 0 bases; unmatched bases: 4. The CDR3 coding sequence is TGTGCCAGCAGTAAGACAGGGGGCTCGAACACCGGGGAGCTGTTTTTT. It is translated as CASSKTGGSNTGELFF. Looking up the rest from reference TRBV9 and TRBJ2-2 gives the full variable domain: DSGVTQTPKHLITATGQRVTLRCSPRSGDLSVYWYQQSLDQGLQFLIQYYNGEERAKGNILERFSAQQFPDLHSELNLSSLELGDSALYFCASSKTGGSNTGELFFGEGSRLTVL.

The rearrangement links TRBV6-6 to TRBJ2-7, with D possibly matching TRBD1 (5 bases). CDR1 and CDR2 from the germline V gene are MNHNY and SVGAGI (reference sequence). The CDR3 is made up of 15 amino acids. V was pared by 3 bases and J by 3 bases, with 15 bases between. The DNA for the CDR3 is TGTGCCAGCAGTTATTTAGCAGGGAACAACTACGAGCAGTACTTC. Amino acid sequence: CASSYLAGNNYEQYF.

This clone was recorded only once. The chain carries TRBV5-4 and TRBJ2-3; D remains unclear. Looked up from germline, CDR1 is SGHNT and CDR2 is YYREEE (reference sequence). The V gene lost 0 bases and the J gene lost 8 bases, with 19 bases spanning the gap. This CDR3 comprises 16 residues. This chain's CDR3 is CASSLGRQSLTPTQYF. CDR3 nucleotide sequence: TGTGCCAGCAGCTTGGGTCGTCAAAGTCTGACACCTACGCAGTATTTT.

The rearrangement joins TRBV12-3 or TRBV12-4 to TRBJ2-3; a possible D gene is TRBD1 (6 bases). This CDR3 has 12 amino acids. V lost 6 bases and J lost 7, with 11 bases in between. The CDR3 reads CASSSQGYTQYF. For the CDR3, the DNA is TGTGCCAGCAGCTCACAGGGTTATACGCAGTATTTT.

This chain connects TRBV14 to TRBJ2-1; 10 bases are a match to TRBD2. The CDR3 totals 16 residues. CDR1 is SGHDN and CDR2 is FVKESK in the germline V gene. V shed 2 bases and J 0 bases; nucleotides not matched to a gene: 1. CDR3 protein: CASSQPSGGSYNEQFF. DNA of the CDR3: TGTGCCAGCAGCCAACCTAGCGGGGGCTCCTACAATGAGCAGTTCTTC.

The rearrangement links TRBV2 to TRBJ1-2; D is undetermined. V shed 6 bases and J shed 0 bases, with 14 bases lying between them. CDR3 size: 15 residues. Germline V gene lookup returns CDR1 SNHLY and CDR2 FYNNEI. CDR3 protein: CASRAPGLTNYGYTF. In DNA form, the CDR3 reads TGTGCCAGCAGAGCCCCAGGCCTTACTAACTATGGCTACACCTTC.

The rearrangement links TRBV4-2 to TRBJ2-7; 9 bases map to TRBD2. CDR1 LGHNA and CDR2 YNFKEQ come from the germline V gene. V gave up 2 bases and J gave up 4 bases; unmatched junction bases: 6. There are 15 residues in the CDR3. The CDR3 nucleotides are TGTGCCAGCAGCCAACTGGCGGGGGGGCCTTACGAGCAGTACTTC. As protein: CASSQLAGGPYEQYF.

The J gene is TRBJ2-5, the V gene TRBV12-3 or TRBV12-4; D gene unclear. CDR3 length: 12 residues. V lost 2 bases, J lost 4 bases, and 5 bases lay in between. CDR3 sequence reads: CASSLLRETQYF. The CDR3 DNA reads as TGTGCCAGCAGTTTACTCAGAGAGACCCAGTACTTC.

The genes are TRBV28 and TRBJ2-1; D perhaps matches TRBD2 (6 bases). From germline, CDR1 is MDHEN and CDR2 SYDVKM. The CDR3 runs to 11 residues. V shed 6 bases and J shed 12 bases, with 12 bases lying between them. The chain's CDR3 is CASSMTRGQFF. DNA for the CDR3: TGTGCCAGCAGCATGACTAGAGGGCAGTTCTTC.

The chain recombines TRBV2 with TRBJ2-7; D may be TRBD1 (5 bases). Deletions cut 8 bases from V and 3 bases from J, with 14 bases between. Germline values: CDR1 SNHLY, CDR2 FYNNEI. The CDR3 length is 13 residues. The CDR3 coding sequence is TGTGCCAGCCGCAGACAGTCAAACTACGAGCAGTACTTC. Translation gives CASRRQSNYEQYF.

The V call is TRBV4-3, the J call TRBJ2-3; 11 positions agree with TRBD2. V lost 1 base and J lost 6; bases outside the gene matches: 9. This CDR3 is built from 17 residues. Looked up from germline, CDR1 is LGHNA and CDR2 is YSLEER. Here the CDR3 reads CASSQAPLAGGIDTQYF. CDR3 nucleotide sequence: TGCGCCAGCAGCCAAGCTCCTCTAGCGGGGGGTATCGATACGCAGTATTTT.

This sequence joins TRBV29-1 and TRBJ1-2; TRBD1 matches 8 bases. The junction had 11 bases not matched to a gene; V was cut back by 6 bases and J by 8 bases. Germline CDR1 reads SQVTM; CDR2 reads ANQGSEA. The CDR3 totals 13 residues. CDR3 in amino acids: CSVDRVGGFGYTF. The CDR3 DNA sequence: TGCAGCGTGGACAGGGTTGGTGGGTTCGGCTACACCTTC.

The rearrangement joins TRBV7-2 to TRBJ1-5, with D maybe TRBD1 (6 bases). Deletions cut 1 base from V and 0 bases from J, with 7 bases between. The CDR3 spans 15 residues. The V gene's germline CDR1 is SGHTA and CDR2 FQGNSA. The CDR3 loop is CASSLGRGSNQPQHF. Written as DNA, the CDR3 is TGTGCCAGCAGCTTAGGCAGGGGTAGCAATCAGCCCCAGCATTTT.

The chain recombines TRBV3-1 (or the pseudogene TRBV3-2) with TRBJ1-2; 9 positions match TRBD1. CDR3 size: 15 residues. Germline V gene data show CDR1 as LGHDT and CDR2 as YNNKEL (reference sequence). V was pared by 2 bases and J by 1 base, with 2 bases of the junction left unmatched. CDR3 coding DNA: TGTGCCAGCAGCCAACTGGGACAGGGTAACTATGGCTACACCTTC. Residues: CASSQLGQGNYGYTF.

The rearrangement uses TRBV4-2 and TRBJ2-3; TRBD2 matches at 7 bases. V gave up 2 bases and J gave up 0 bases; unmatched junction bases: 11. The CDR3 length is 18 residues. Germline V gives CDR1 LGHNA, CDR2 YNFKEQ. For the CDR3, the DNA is TGTGCCAGCAGCCAACGGTCTAGCGGAAGGTCTAGCACAGATACGCAGTATTTT. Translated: CASSQRSSGRSSTDTQYF.

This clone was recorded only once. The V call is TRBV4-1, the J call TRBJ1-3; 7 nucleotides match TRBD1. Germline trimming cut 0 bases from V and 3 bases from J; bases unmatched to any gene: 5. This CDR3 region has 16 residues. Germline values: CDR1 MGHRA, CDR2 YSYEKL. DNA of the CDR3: TGCGCCAGCAGCCAAGAGTACAGGGGTGGTGGAAACACCATATATTTT. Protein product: CASSQEYRGGGNTIYF.